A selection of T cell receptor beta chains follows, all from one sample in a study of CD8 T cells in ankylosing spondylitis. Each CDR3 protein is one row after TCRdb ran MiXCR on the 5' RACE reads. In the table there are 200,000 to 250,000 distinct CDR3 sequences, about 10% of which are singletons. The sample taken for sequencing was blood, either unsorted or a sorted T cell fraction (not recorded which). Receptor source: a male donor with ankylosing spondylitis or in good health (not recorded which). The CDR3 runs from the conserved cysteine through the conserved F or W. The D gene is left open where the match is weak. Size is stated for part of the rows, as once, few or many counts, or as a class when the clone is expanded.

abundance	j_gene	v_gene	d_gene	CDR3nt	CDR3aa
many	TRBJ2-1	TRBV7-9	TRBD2	TGTGCCAGCAGCCTCCAACTAGCGGGGGCCCTCTACAATGAGCAGTTCTTC	CASSLQLAGALYNEQFF
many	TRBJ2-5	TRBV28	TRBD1	TGTGCCAGCAGTTCTAGGACAGGGGGCGGAGAGACCCAGTACTTC	CASSSRTGGGETQYF
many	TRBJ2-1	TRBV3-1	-	TGTGCCAGCAGCCCCCCCGGAAGGGAGTTGCAGTTCTTC	CASSPPGRELQFF
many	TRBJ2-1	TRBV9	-	TGTGCCAGCAGCGTAGCTGGTTCGGGGCCCTCCTACAATGAGCAGTTCTTC	CASSVAGSGPSYNEQFF
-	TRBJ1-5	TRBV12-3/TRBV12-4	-	TGTGCCAGCAGTCTGGGGCAAGGGCCCCAGCATTTT	CASSLGQGPQHF
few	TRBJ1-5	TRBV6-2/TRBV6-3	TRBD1	TGTGCCAGCAGCAGACAGGGAGGGGAGGATCAGCCCCAGCATTTT	CASSRQGGEDQPQHF
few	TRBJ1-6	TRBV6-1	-	TGTGCCAGCAGTGGGTCGACCGATTCACCCCTCCACTTT	CASSGSTDSPLHF
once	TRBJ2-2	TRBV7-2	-	TGTGCCAGCAGCTCCCAAGCCGGGGACGGGGAGCTGTTTTTT	CASSSQAGDGELFF
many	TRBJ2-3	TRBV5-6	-	TGTGCCAGCAGCGGAACTAGGTTTCCAGCGCAGTATTTT	CASSGTRFPAQYF
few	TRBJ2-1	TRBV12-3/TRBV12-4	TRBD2	TGTGCCAGCAAATTTTGGGGCGGGGGGGCAGAAAATGAGCAGTTCTTC	CASKFWGGGAENEQFF
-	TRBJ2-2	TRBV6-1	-	TGTGCCATCCAACACCGGGGGAACACCGGGGAGCTGTTTTTT	CAIQHRGNTGELFF
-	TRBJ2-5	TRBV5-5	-	TGTGCCAGCAGCTTGCGGCTTTGGGAGACCCAGTACTTC	CASSLRLWETQYF
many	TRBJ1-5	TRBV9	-	TGTGCCAGCAGCGTATCAGATAGCAATCAGCCCCAGCATTTT	CASSVSDSNQPQHF
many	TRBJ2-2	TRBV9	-	TGTGCCAGCAGCGTAGGGATAATTAGTGTCGCCGGGGAGCTGTTTTTT	CASSVGIISVAGELFF
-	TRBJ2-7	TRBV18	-	TGTGCCAGCTCACCGAGCAGGGGTCCCTACGAGCAGTACTTC	CASSPSRGPYEQYF
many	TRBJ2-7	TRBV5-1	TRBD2	TGCGCCAGCAGCCCGTCCGGGACTAATCGGCCCGACGAGCAGTACTTC	CASSPSGTNRPDEQYF
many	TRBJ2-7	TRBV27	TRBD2	TGTGCCAGCAGTTTATCGTCTCGGGTAGCGGGAGAGCAGTACTTC	CASSLSSRVAGEQYF
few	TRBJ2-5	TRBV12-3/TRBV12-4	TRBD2	TGTGCCAGCAGTTTACTAGCGGGGGGAAAGTACCAAGAGACCCAGTACTTC	CASSLLAGGKYQETQYF
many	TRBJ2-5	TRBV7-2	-	TGTGCCAGCAGCTTCGGGACCGATGGGGGGACCCAGTACTTC	CASSFGTDGGTQYF
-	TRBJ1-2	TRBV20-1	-	TGCAGTGCTAGAGATTGGGGTGGTCAGGGGCGCTTAGAATATGGCTACACCTTC	CSARDWGGQGRLEYGYTF
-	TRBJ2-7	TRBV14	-	TGTGCCAGCAGCCAACGGCTAGCTGGGGAGCAGTACTTC	CASSQRLAGEQYF
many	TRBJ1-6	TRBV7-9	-	TGTGCCAGCAGCGCCGGGACATACAATTCACCCCTCCACTTT	CASSAGTYNSPLHF
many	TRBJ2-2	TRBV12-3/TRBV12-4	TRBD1	TGTGCCAAGAGGACAGGGCGGACCGGGGAGCTGTTTTTT	CAKRTGRTGELFF
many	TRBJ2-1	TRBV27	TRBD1	TGTGCCAGCAGTGGACAGGGTTTGCGCAATGAGCAGTTCTTC	CASSGQGLRNEQFF
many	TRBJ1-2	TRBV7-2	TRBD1	TGTGCCAGCAGCCCTACCGGGACAGGGCACCAATATGGCTACACCTTC	CASSPTGTGHQYGYTF
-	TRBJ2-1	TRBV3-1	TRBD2	TGTGCCAGCAGCAAACACGGGACTAGCGGGGGGGCTGATGAGCAGTTCTTC	CASSKHGTSGGADEQFF
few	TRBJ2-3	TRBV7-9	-	TGTGCCAGCAGCGTCATCGGCACAGATACGCAGTATTTT	CASSVIGTDTQYF
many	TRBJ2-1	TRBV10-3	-	TGTGCCATCAGTAATACAGGCGACGAGCAGTTCTTC	CAISNTGDEQFF
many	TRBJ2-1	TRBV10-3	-	TGTGCCATCAGTGATCAAAGGGTATCCACCCAATTACCGCAGTTCTTC	CAISDQRVSTQLPQFF